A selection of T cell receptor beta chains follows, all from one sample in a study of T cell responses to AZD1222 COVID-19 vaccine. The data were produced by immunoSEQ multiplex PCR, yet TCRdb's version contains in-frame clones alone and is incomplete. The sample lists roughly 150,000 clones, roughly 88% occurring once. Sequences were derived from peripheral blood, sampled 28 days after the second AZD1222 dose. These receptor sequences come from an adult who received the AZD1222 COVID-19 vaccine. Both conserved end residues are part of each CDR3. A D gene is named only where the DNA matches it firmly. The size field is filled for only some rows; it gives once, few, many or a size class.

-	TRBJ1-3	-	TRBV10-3	CAISESESGNTIYF	TGTGCCATCAGTGAGTCGGAGTCTGGAAACACCATATATTTT
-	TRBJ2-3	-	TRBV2	CASLIDGGADTQYF	TGTGCCAGCCTGATTGACGGGGGAGCGGATACGCAGTATTTT
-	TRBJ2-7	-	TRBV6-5	CASRSEGSYEQYF	TGTGCCAGCAGGAGTGAGGGCTCCTACGAGCAGTACTTC
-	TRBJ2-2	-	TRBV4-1	CASSQAGRKDTGELFF	TGCGCCAGCAGCCAAGCCGGACGAAAGGACACCGGGGAGCTGTTTTTT
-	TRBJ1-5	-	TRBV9	CASSVDPDQPQHF	TGTGCCAGCAGCGTAGATCCCGATCAGCCCCAGCATTTT
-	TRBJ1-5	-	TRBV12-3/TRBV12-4	CASSFSNQPQHF	TGTGCCAGCAGTTTCAGCAATCAGCCCCAGCATTTT
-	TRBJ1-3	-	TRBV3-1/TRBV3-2	CASSPRGNTIYF	TGTGCCAGCAGTCCAAGGGGAAACACCATATATTTT
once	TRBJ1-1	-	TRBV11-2	CASSLGENTEAFF	TGTGCCAGCAGCTTAGGCGAGAACACTGAAGCTTTCTTT
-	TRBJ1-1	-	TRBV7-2	CASSLIQGVSGEAFF	TGTGCCAGCAGCTTGATACAGGGCGTCAGTGGTGAAGCTTTCTTT
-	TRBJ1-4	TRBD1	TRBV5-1	CASSLHPGTGTNEKLFF	TGCGCCAGCAGCTTACATCCCGGGACAGGGACTAATGAAAAACTGTTTTTT